The present TCR beta chain was sequenced within a study of metastatic and nonmetastatic thyroid tumors. This clone was counted a few times. Its target is not known. Notes on the study in general: It was reportedly found that TCR beta diversity was significantly higher in malignant thyroid tumors than in benign nodules, a difference seen in both blood and tumor samples.

Thyroid surgery had not been preceded by any treatment in any patient. Original data processing: The distant-metastasis classifier for papillary thyroid cancer was built from CDR3 differences across clinicopathological groups. TCRdb recomputed clones from the PCR reads via MiXCR. The V and J calls were determined by TCRdb, not by the authors. The table has 15,000 to 20,000 clones, 29% seen once. The CDR3 totals 15 residues. Germline CDR1 is SGHRS and CDR2 is YFSETQ. V was cut by 0 bases and J by 7 bases, with 11 bases left in between. The sequencing sample was made of tumor tissue. This chain uses TRBV5-1 with TRBJ1-6, with TRBD1 as a possible D gene (5 bases). The receptor comes from a male donor with papillary thyroid cancer or a benign thyroid nodule (not recorded which). Some clones in this sample may be carry-over from other donors' samples. CDR3 protein: CASSLAGATNSPLHF. The CDR3 DNA follows: TGCGCCAGCAGCTTGGCTGGGGCGACCAATTCACCCCTCCACTTT.